Listed below are T cell receptor beta chains from one sample, sequenced in a study of OX40 agonist ivuxolimab in advanced cancers. Libraries were prepared by immunoSEQ multiplex PCR; TCRdb keeps only in-frame clonotypes and omits some of them. Among about 28,000 clones listed, about 90% were seen once. This specimen consisted of CD4+ or CD8+ T cells sorted from blood, obtained in a trial of the OX40 agonist ivuxolimab. Receptor source: an adult with an advanced solid tumor such as melanoma, head and neck, liver or kidney cancer. Both conserved end residues are part of each CDR3. A D gene is named only where the DNA matches it firmly. Expanded clones get a size class; other rows say once, few or many, or leave the size out.

D	V	J	size	CDR3	DNA
TRBD2	TRBV6-5	TRBJ2-7	-	CASSYQVGGMGHEQYF	TGTGCCAGCAGTTACCAGGTGGGGGGGATGGGCCACGAGCAGTACTTC
TRBD1	TRBV7-9	TRBJ1-5	-	CASSPGGLEDQPQHF	TGTGCCAGCAGTCCAGGGGGACTCGAGGATCAGCCCCAGCATTTT
-	TRBV19	TRBJ2-2	-	CASSILGVDTGELFF	TGTGCCAGTAGTATCCTAGGGGTCGACACCGGGGAGCTGTTTTTT
-	TRBV5-1	TRBJ2-3	-	CASSLVPPGGTDTQYF	TGCGCCAGCAGCTTGGTCCCTCCAGGAGGCACAGATACGCAGTATTTT
-	TRBV7-9	TRBJ1-6	-	CASSLGDLDNSPLHF	TGTGCCAGCAGCTTAGGGGATCTCGACAATTCACCCCTCCACTTT
-	TRBV11-2	TRBJ2-5	-	CASSLTQREETQYF	TGTGCCAGCAGCTTGACCCAGAGAGAAGAGACCCAGTACTTC
-	TRBV14	TRBJ1-2	-	CASSHIMPGLGGYTF	TGTGCCAGCAGCCACATCATGCCAGGGTTAGGTGGCTACACCTTC
-	TRBV4-2	TRBJ1-1	-	CASRKGVEDTEAFF	TGTGCCAGCAGGAAGGGGGTGGAGGACACTGAAGCTTTCTTT
TRBD1	TRBV7-2	TRBJ2-7	-	CASSLLAGGYQNEQYF	TGTGCCAGCAGCTTACTGGCAGGGGGTTACCAAAACGAGCAGTACTTC
-	TRBV11-2	TRBJ1-1	-	CASSLDPQVWTEAFF	TGTGCCAGCAGCTTAGATCCCCAGGTCTGGACTGAAGCTTTCTTT
-	TRBV6-5	TRBJ2-1	-	CASRSYSYNEQFF	TGTGCCAGCAGGTCATACTCCTACAATGAGCAGTTCTTC
-	TRBV20-1	TRBJ1-1	-	CSAMDGEAFF	TGCAGTGCAATGGACGGTGAAGCTTTCTTT
-	TRBV7-6	TRBJ2-2	once	CASSLSRAGHTGELFF	TGTGCCAGCAGCTTATCCAGGGCAGGGCACACCGGGGAGCTGTTTTTT
TRBD1	TRBV19	TRBJ2-1	-	CASSIEGTGGNEQFF	TGTGCCAGTAGTATAGAAGGGACAGGAGGCAATGAGCAGTTCTTC
TRBD2	TRBV27	TRBJ2-3	-	CASSQGLAGGYTDTQYF	TGTGCCAGCAGCCAAGGGCTAGCGGGGGGGTACACAGATACGCAGTATTTT
-	TRBV11-3	TRBJ2-3	-	CASSLGGAVDTQYF	TGTGCCAGCAGCTTAGGGGGGGCGGTAGATACGCAGTATTTT
-	TRBV29-1	TRBJ2-7	-	CSVSQNYEQYF	TGCAGCGTCTCACAGAACTACGAGCAGTACTTC
-	TRBV4-1	TRBJ1-4	-	CASSQNAGRRNEKLFF	TGCGCCAGCAGCCAAAATGCGGGACGGCGAAATGAAAAACTGTTTTTT
-	TRBV2	TRBJ2-7	-	CASSDWYF	TGTGCCAGCAGTGATTGGTACTTC
-	TRBV9	TRBJ1-1	few	CASSAGGTEAFF	TGTGCCAGCAGCGCGGGGGGCACTGAAGCTTTCTTT
-	TRBV27	TRBJ1-1	-	CASSFSGGNTEAFF	TGTGCCAGCAGTTTTTCCGGGGGCAACACTGAAGCTTTCTTT
-	TRBV27	TRBJ1-2	-	CASSLYGQGHGYTF	TGTGCCAGCAGTTTATACGGCCAGGGGCATGGCTACACCTTC
-	TRBV7-9	TRBJ2-3	few	CASSLEGGPTPWTQYF	TGTGCCAGCAGCTTAGAAGGCGGCCCCACCCCGTGGACGCAGTATTTT
-	TRBV7-9	TRBJ1-5	-	CASSRGVSDQPQHF	TGTGCCAGCAGCCGAGGGGTCAGCGATCAGCCCCAGCATTTT
TRBD2	TRBV6-5	TRBJ2-5	-	CASRPRGALETQYF	TGTGCCAGCAGACCGCGGGGGGCGCTTGAGACCCAGTACTTC
-	TRBV6-6	TRBJ1-1	medium-sized	CASSYFGQNAEAFF	TGTGCCAGCAGTTACTTCGGACAAAACGCTGAAGCTTTCTTT
-	TRBV7-9	TRBJ2-3	-	CASSTLGATDTQYF	TGTGCCAGCAGCACCCTGGGAGCCACAGATACGCAGTATTTT
-	TRBV27	TRBJ2-7	-	CASSPITRDEQYF	TGTGCCAGCAGCCCCATTACGCGGGACGAGCAGTACTTC
TRBD2	TRBV27	TRBJ2-1	-	CASSLNGGEYNEQFF	TGTGCCAGCAGTTTAAACGGGGGGGAGTACAATGAGCAGTTCTTC
TRBD1	TRBV29-1	TRBJ2-1	once	CSVPDRGSYNEQFF	TGCAGCGTTCCGGACAGGGGGTCTTACAATGAGCAGTTCTTC
TRBD1	TRBV14	TRBJ2-1	-	CASSSRTGIDEQFF	TGTGCCAGCAGCTCTCGGACAGGGATCGATGAGCAGTTCTTC
-	TRBV10-3	TRBJ2-7	once	CAISESGTGFYEQYF	TGTGCCATCAGTGAGTCGGGTACAGGGTTCTACGAGCAGTACTTC
-	TRBV6-1	TRBJ1-6	-	CASSETGSPLHF	TGTGCCAGCAGTGAAACGGGATCACCCCTCCACTTT
-	TRBV5-4	TRBJ1-2	-	CASSDRVGRSYGYTF	TGTGCCAGCAGCGACCGGGTCGGAAGATCGTATGGCTACACCTTC
-	TRBV7-8	TRBJ2-7	-	CASSHRGLEFSYEQYF	TGTGCCAGCAGTCACAGAGGGTTGGAATTCTCCTACGAGCAGTACTTC
-	TRBV6-5	TRBJ2-7	-	CASSYSPLANYEQYF	TGTGCCAGCAGTTACTCCCCTCTAGCGAACTACGAGCAGTACTTC
-	TRBV4-1	TRBJ2-7	-	CASSQEEGLGYEQYF	TGCGCCAGCAGCCAAGAAGAGGGCTTGGGCTACGAGCAGTACTTC
-	TRBV5-4	TRBJ2-5	-	CASSADRDGTGTQYF	TGTGCCAGCAGCGCAGACCGGGACGGTACTGGGACCCAGTACTTC
-	TRBV27	TRBJ2-7	-	CASSLSTPGAIGFASYEQYF	TGTGCCAGCAGTTTATCCACCCCCGGAGCGATAGGATTCGCATCCTACGAGCAGTACTTC
TRBD2	TRBV27	TRBJ2-1	-	CASTAGTNNYNEQFF	TGTGCCAGCACCGCCGGGACTAACAACTACAATGAGCAGTTCTTC
-	TRBV27	TRBJ2-3	-	CASSLGSSDTQYF	TGTGCCAGCAGTTTGGGTTCCTCAGATACGCAGTATTTT
-	TRBV5-6	TRBJ1-2	-	CASSSGPGANYGYTF	TGTGCCAGCAGCTCGGGTCCAGGGGCTAACTATGGCTACACCTTC
-	TRBV4-1	TRBJ1-2	-	CASSPNPNPGGYTF	TGCGCCAGCAGCCCAAATCCTAATCCGGGGGGCTACACCTTC
-	TRBV4-1	TRBJ2-3	-	CASSQVHPPTDTQYF	TGCGCCAGCAGCCAAGTTCATCCTCCCACAGATACGCAGTATTTT
-	TRBV5-5	TRBJ1-1	-	CASSLLGPGNTEAFF	TGTGCCAGCAGCTTATTGGGTCCGGGGAACACTGAAGCTTTCTTT
TRBD2	TRBV7-9	TRBJ2-3	-	CASSYSGGSTDTQYF	TGTGCCAGCAGCTATAGCGGGGGTAGCACAGATACGCAGTATTTT
-	TRBV5-5	TRBJ1-4	-	CASSLVTAPNEKLFF	TGTGCCAGCAGCTTAGTCACGGCCCCTAATGAAAAACTGTTTTTT
-	TRBV28	TRBJ1-2	-	CASSFTSNINYGYTF	TGTGCCAGCAGTTTTACCTCCAACATAAACTATGGCTACACCTTC
TRBD1	TRBV7-2	TRBJ2-7	-	CASNDRGLLYEQYF	TGTGCCAGCAACGACAGGGGACTCCTATACGAGCAGTACTTC
-	TRBV11-3	TRBJ2-4	-	CASSLGGGNIQYF	TGTGCCAGCAGCTTAGGGGGAGGAAACATTCAGTACTTC
TRBD1	TRBV10-3	TRBJ1-2	few	CAISADRGRGVSHTF	TGTGCCATCAGTGCGGACAGGGGGCGCGGGGTGTCTCACACCTTC
-	TRBV2	TRBJ2-5	-	CASSGSEVLRGMETQYF	TGTGCCAGCAGTGGAAGCGAGGTGTTGAGGGGGATGGAGACCCAGTACTTC
-	TRBV5-4	TRBJ1-1	-	CASSLGAWADVNTEAFF	TGTGCCAGCAGCTTGGGGGCGTGGGCGGACGTGAACACTGAAGCTTTCTTT
-	TRBV7-9	TRBJ1-3	-	CASSLEGQLNTIYF	TGTGCCAGCAGCTTAGAGGGGCAGCTAAACACCATATATTTT
TRBD1	TRBV30	TRBJ2-3	-	CAWSDRGPTDTQYF	TGTGCCTGGAGTGACAGGGGTCCCACAGATACGCAGTATTTT
TRBD2	TRBV27	TRBJ2-2	-	CASSSPSGMRTGELFF	TGTGCCAGCAGTTCTCCTAGCGGGATGAGGACCGGGGAGCTGTTTTTT
TRBD2	TRBV27	TRBJ2-7	-	CASSPGPLAGVPYEQYF	TGTGCCAGCAGTCCGGGGCCCCTAGCGGGGGTTCCCTACGAGCAGTACTTC
-	TRBV5-4	TRBJ1-1	-	CASSLRAGNTEAFF	TGTGCCAGCAGCTTGAGGGCGGGCAACACTGAAGCTTTCTTT
-	TRBV27	TRBJ2-7	-	CASSSTGTASYEQYF	TGTGCCAGCAGTTCCACCGGGACGGCCTCCTACGAGCAGTACTTC
TRBD1	TRBV6-5	TRBJ2-2	-	CASNRGGNTGELFF	TGTGCCAGCAACAGGGGTGGGAACACCGGGGAGCTGTTTTTT